Below, 27 T cell receptor beta chains from the same sample are listed, as sequenced in a study of cytomegalovirus exposure and HLA in healthy donors (dated by TCRdb to about 2017). The library was generated by the immunoSEQ multiplex PCR assay. A mixture of 60 forward primers for TCR Vbeta segments and 13 reverse primers for TCR Jbeta segments was used in the multiplex PCR. The table comes from immuneACCESS by way of TCRdb, which keeps in-frame sequences with V and J called. Part of the clones is missing from these tables; in studies checked, under half for an unresolved V gene and the rest for unknown reasons. In this sample the table shows some 160,000 clones, approximately 75% of which occur a single time. The top ten hold around 2.1% of the sample. The source material was PBMCs. The source of these receptors is a middle-aged man in good health and CMV-seropositive.

The CDR3 region has the DNA TGTGCCATCAGTGAGTCCTCCGGGACAGGGGGGGAAGAGACCCAGTACTTC. Its translation: CAISESSGTGGEETQYF. This rearrangement joins TRBV10-3 to TRBJ2-5; TRBD1 matches at 11 bases. After removal of 0 bases from V and 3 bases from J, the junction contained 6 bases not matched to a gene. Germline lookup yields CDR1 ENHRY and CDR2 SYGVKD. CDR3 length equals 17 residues.

This clone was seen a single time. The chain uses TRBV5-4 and TRBJ2-1; 11 nucleotides match TRBD2. The junction had 4 bases not matched to a gene; V was cut back by 1 base and J by 4 bases. CDR1 SGHNT and CDR2 YYREEE come from the germline V gene (reference sequence). The length of the CDR3 is 16 residues. The DNA for the CDR3 is TGTGCCAGCAGCTTGAGTGGACTAGCGGGTTACAATGAGCAGTTCTTC. As protein: CASSLSGLAGYNEQFF.

The chain has TRBV7-2 and TRBJ2-2; D not resolved. The CDR3 contains 14 residues. V was clipped by 2 bases and J by 4 bases, with 8 bases between them. CDR1 and CDR2 from the germline V gene are SGHTA and FQGNSA. Here the CDR3 reads CASSLNTVTGELFF. CDR3 nucleotides: TGTGCCAGCAGCTTAAATACAGTCACCGGGGAGCTGTTTTTT.

J is TRBJ2-1 and V is TRBV4-1; D is undetermined. Germline V gene lookup returns CDR1 MGHRA and CDR2 YSYEKL. This CDR3 is 14 amino acids long. Trimming took off 2 bases at V and 4 bases at J, with 9 bases between the two ends. The CDR3 bases are TGCGCCAGCAGCCAACAACTATATTACAATGAGCAGTTCTTC. It translates to CASSQQLYYNEQFF.

This sequence joins TRBV5-1 and TRBJ1-1; 8 positions agree with TRBD1. This CDR3 contains 15 residues. The trim removed 4 bases at V and 4 bases at J, leaving 9 bases unmatched. In germline, CDR1 is SGHRS, CDR2 YFSETQ. The CDR3 region has the DNA TGCGCCAGCAGCACCTCAGGGGGCGCCGGCACTGAAGCTTTCTTT. Protein: CASSTSGGAGTEAFF.

The chain links TRBV18 to TRBJ2-5; no firm D call. V dropped 9 bases and J dropped 3 bases, with 14 bases sitting between them. The germline V gene has CDR1 KGHSH and CDR2 LQKENI. The CDR3 contains 13 residues. CDR3 amino acids: CASCLNREETQYF. CDR3 coding DNA: TGTGCCAGTTGCCTGAACCGAGAAGAGACCCAGTACTTC.

The chain carries TRBV9 and TRBJ1-3; D uncertain. V was trimmed by 4 bases and J by 0 bases, leaving 23 bases between them. Germline V gene lookup returns CDR1 SGDLS and CDR2 YYNGEE. The CDR3 consists of 19 residues. The CDR3 DNA reads TGTGCCAGCAGCCATCCCGGGATCCTTAAAACCAGCTCTGGAAACACCATATATTTT. Protein: CASSHPGILKTSSGNTIYF.

The chain uses TRBV2 and TRBJ1-5, with 9 nucleotides matching TRBD1. V lost 0 bases to trimming and J lost 4 bases; unmatched junction nucleotides: 7. This CDR3 comprises 17 residues. The germline V gene encodes CDR1 SNHLY and CDR2 FYNNEI. The CDR3 DNA sequence: TGTGCCAGCAGTGAAGCAGTAAGGACAGGGGAAAATCAGCCCCAGCATTTT. As protein: CASSEAVRTGENQPQHF. Using reference TRBV2 and TRBJ1-5 for the parts outside the CDR3, the full variable domain is EPEVTQTPSHQVTQMGQEVILRCVPISNHLYFYWYRQILGQKVEFLVSFYNNEISEKSEIFDDQFSVERPDGSNFTLKIRSTKLEDSAMYFCASSEAVRTGENQPQHFGDGTRLSIL.

The J gene is TRBJ1-1, the V gene TRBV4-1; D is undetermined. The CDR3 length is 16 residues. Germline assignment: CDR1 MGHRA and CDR2 YSYEKL. V was trimmed by 2 bases and J by 1 base, leaving 14 bases between them. CDR3 nucleotide sequence: TGCGCCAGCAGCCAAACTATTGGGTTCGGGAACACTGAAGCTTTCTTT. Its translation: CASSQTIGFGNTEAFF.

The V call is TRBV18, the J call TRBJ2-7; TRBD1 matches at 11 bases. V shed 3 bases and J 3 bases; nucleotides not matched to a gene: 4. The germline gives CDR1 KGHSH, CDR2 LQKENI. This CDR3 contains 15 residues. The DNA of the CDR3 is TGTGCCAGCTCACCGACGGGACAGGGGGGCTACGAGCAGTACTTC. Amino acids: CASSPTGQGGYEQYF.

In this sample, this clone turned up a few times. The gene calls are TRBV5-1 and TRBJ2-7; 7 bases match TRBD1. Trimming cost V 2 bases and J 3 bases; bases outside gene matches: 11. Per germline, CDR1 SGHRS and CDR2 YFSETQ. The CDR3 totals 16 residues. The CDR3, as DNA: TGCGCCAGCAGCTTACGAACCGGGACAGAGAACTACGAGCAGTACTTC. This encodes CASSLRTGTENYEQYF.

This rearrangement joins TRBV7-6 to TRBJ2-3, with 8 positions matching TRBD2. The junction had 11 bases not matched to a gene; V was cut back by 5 bases and J by 10 bases. The germline V gene has CDR1 SGHVS and CDR2 FNYEAQ. The CDR3 consists of 14 residues. The CDR3 here is CASSPRRGADAQYF. The CDR3 DNA reads as TGTGCCAGCAGCCCAAGGCGGGGGGCGGATGCGCAGTATTTT.

The CDR3 sequence is CASSQETAAYYEQYF. CDR3 in DNA: TGCGCCAGCAGCCAAGAAACAGCTGCCTACTACGAGCAGTACTTC. The chain recombines TRBV4-3 with TRBJ2-7, with no clear D. CDR1 is LGHNA and CDR2 is YSLEER in the germline V gene. The CDR3 sequence is 15 residues long. With 0 bases removed from V and 3 bases from J, the gap between germline ends came to 12 bases.

V usage is TRBV7-9 and J usage is TRBJ1-1, with 7 bases identical to TRBD1. CDR3 length: 15 residues. Looked up from germline, CDR1 is SEHNR and CDR2 is FQNEAQ (reference sequence). Unmatched junction bases numbered 3, after V lost 2 bases and J lost 0 bases. In DNA, the CDR3 is TGTGCCAGCAGCTTACAGGGGGGATTGAACACTGAAGCTTTCTTT. Encoded protein: CASSLQGGLNTEAFF. Together with reference TRBV7-9 and TRBJ1-1, the CDR3 gives the full variable domain: DTGVSQNPRHKITKRGQNVTFRCDPISEHNRLYWYRQTLGQGPEFLTYFQNEAQLEKSRLLSDRFSAERPKGSFSTLEIQRTEQGDSAMYLCASSLQGGLNTEAFFGQGTRLTVV.

This clone has just one count. The rearrangement uses TRBV7-8 and TRBJ1-1; 8 bases are a match to TRBD1. The germline gives CDR1 SGHVS, CDR2 FQNEAQ. This CDR3 is 13 amino acids long. V was clipped by 4 bases and J by 11 bases; unmatched bases: 9. The CDR3 loop reads CASSSAGTGSAFF. The CDR3 nucleotides read TGTGCCAGCAGCTCCGCCGGGACAGGTAGTGCTTTCTTT.

The J gene is TRBJ1-3, the V gene TRBV5-1; 10 bases align to TRBD1. This CDR3 is 15 amino acids long. The J segment lost 3 bases and the V segment lost 5 bases, leaving 5 bases of the junction unmatched. CDR1 and CDR2 (germline): SGHRS, YFSETQ. CDR3 in DNA: TGCGCCAGCAGGGCGGACAGGGGGTTTGGAAACACCATATATTTT. Translation gives CASRADRGFGNTIYF.

This clone was picked up one time. The rearrangement uses TRBV19 and TRBJ2-7; 10 nucleotides match TRBD1. This CDR3 spans 15 amino acids. The germline V gene encodes CDR1 LNHDA and CDR2 SQIVND (reference sequence). The trim removed 5 bases at V and 1 base at J, leaving 5 bases unmatched. The CDR3 protein is CASSASGQGSYEQYF. CDR3 sequence (DNA): TGTGCCAGTAGTGCCTCGGGACAGGGGTCCTACGAGCAGTACTTC.

The chain couples TRBV4-1 to TRBJ2-3, with 7 bases matching TRBD2. Germline V lookup: CDR1 MGHRA, CDR2 YSYEKL. J lost 2 bases, V lost 3 bases, and 8 bases had no gene match. This CDR3 spans 16 amino acids. The CDR3 DNA reads TGCGCCAGCAGCCAGGGAGGGAGACAGCTCACAGATACGCAGTATTTT. Its protein is CASSQGGRQLTDTQYF.

The chain couples TRBV28 to TRBJ1-5; 9 bases match TRBD1. CDR3 length: 14 amino acids. V gave up 6 bases and J gave up 4 bases; unmatched junction bases: 4. Looked up from germline, CDR1 is MDHEN and CDR2 is SYDVKM. This CDR3 reads CASRGQGMNQPQHF. The CDR3 DNA sequence: TGTGCCAGCAGAGGACAGGGGATGAATCAGCCCCAGCATTTT.

The genes are TRBV10-3 and TRBJ2-5, with TRBD1 matching 9 bases. Germline CDR1 reads ENHRY; CDR2 reads SYGVKD. The V and J ends lost 7 bases and 11 bases, in that order; junction bases with no gene match: 11. This CDR3 region has 13 residues. The CDR3 loop reads CAIKRDRGARQYF. The CDR3 nucleotides read TGTGCCATCAAAAGAGACAGGGGGGCAAGGCAGTACTTC.

The chain employs TRBV7-9 and TRBJ1-2, with 9 bases aligning to TRBD1. Germline CDR1 and CDR2: SEHNR and FQNEAQ (reference sequence). Trimming at V came to 1 base and at J to 4 bases, leaving 4 bases not matched to a gene. This CDR3 spans 15 amino acids. The CDR3 is CASSLGQGVVYGYTF. In DNA, the CDR3 is TGTGCCAGCAGCTTAGGACAGGGGGTTGTCTATGGCTACACCTTC.

This clone was seen a single time. The J gene is TRBJ2-5, the V gene TRBV10-1, with 8 bases that match TRBD2. Germline V gives CDR1 WNHNN, CDR2 SYGVQD (reference sequence). The CDR3 extends over 15 amino acids. The V gene end was trimmed by 1 base and the J gene end by 3 bases; junction bases not matched to a gene: 4. The CDR3 DNA follows: TGCGCCAGCAGTGAGTGGGGACTAGGAGAAGAGACCCAGTACTTC. It specifies CASSEWGLGEETQYF.

V is TRBV19 and J is TRBJ2-3; 10 bases agree with TRBD2. CDR3 length equals 16 residues. Trimming took 7 bases from V and 3 from J; bases not matched to a gene: 10. The V gene's germline CDR1 is LNHDA and CDR2 SQIVND (reference sequence). This CDR3 is CASTPRSTSGTDTQYF. DNA of the CDR3: TGTGCCAGTACCCCCAGGTCGACTAGCGGGACAGATACGCAGTATTTT.

This clone has a single count. This sequence joins TRBV27 and TRBJ1-1; possibly TRBD1 for D (6 bases). The CDR3 sequence is 15 residues long. V was clipped by 0 bases and J by 5 bases, with 13 bases between them. Germline CDR1 is MNHEY and CDR2 is SMNVEV (reference sequence). The DNA of the CDR3 is TGTGCCAGCAGTTTATCGATGGGGACATTGACTGAAGCTTTCTTT. This sequence encodes CASSLSMGTLTEAFF.

The CDR3 DNA reads TGTGCCAGCAGCTACCGGGACAGTCAAGAGACCCAGTACTTC. Translating it yields CASSYRDSQETQYF. The chain links TRBV6-1 to TRBJ2-5, with 7 bases matching TRBD1. The CDR3 has 14 amino acids. Germline assignment: CDR1 MNHNS and CDR2 SASEGT. Trimming removed 6 bases from V and 2 bases from J; junction bases left unmatched: 6.

This clone has more than one count but fewer than ten. This chain joins TRBV28 and TRBJ1-2; TRBD1 matches 8 bases. CDR3 size: 13 residues. Trimming removed 7 bases from V and 6 bases from J; junction bases left unmatched: 7. Germline CDR1 and CDR2: MDHEN and SYDVKM. CDR3 amino acids: CASTIQGADGYTF. The CDR3 DNA sequence: TGTGCCAGCACCATCCAGGGGGCTGATGGCTACACCTTC.

The chain joins TRBV5-4 to TRBJ2-5, with D perhaps TRBD1 (5 bases). V was clipped by 6 bases and J by 2 bases, with 11 bases between them. Per germline, CDR1 SGHNT and CDR2 YYREEE (reference sequence). The CDR3 covers 13 residues. The chain's CDR3 is CASNLAGQETQYF. CDR3 coding DNA: TGTGCCAGCAATTTGGCAGGGCAAGAGACCCAGTACTTC.